This is a list of T cell receptor beta chains from one sample in a study of blood T cell repertoires in COVID-19. The assay was immunoSEQ multiplex PCR, and TCRdb's table has in-frame clones only and misses some. The sample yields some 220,000 clones, roughly 83% seen once. The sample taken for sequencing was PBMCs or T cells enriched from blood (not recorded which). These receptors all come from a woman in her thirties or forties with acute COVID-19. The CDR3 runs from the conserved cysteine through the conserved F or W. A D gene is named only where the DNA matches it firmly. Some rows have no size entry. The others give once, few or many, or a class for an expanded clone.

V	J	D	size	CDR3	DNA
TRBV18	TRBJ2-2	.	.	CASSPGTQNTGELFF	TGTGCCAGCTCTCCCGGGACTCAAAACACCGGGGAGCTGTTTTTT
TRBV4-3	TRBJ1-2	.	.	CASSPGNELSLYGYTF	TGCGCCAGCAGCCCAGGGAATGAGCTTTCCCTCTATGGCTACACCTTC
TRBV4-1	TRBJ1-2	TRBD1	.	CASSLGRQGFYGYTF	TGCGCCAGCAGCCTAGGAAGACAGGGCTTCTATGGCTACACCTTC
TRBV3-1/TRBV3-2	TRBJ2-4	.	.	CASRGGAKNIQYF	TGTGCCAGCAGAGGGGGAGCCAAAAACATTCAGTACTTC
TRBV5-1	TRBJ2-3	TRBD2	.	CASSVAGDTDTQYF	TGCGCCAGCTCTGTAGCGGGAGACACAGATACGCAGTATTTT
TRBV16	TRBJ1-2	TRBD1	.	CASSPQTGAGYGYTF	TGTGCCAGCAGCCCTCAGACAGGGGCCGGGTATGGCTACACCTTC
TRBV7-9	TRBJ2-2	TRBD2	once	CASSLRWTSSPNTGELFF	TGTGCCAGCAGCTTAAGATGGACTAGCTCCCCGAACACCGGGGAGCTGTTTTTT
TRBV19	TRBJ1-4	.	.	CASSIRGYNEKLFF	TGTGCCAGTAGTATCCGGGGTTATAATGAAAAACTGTTTTTT
TRBV5-1	TRBJ2-7	TRBD1	.	CASSLDGTGYDEQYF	TGCGCCAGCAGCTTGGACGGGACAGGGTACGACGAGCAGTACTTC
TRBV19	TRBJ1-2	.	.	CASSIPQGNGYTF	TGTGCCAGTAGTATCCCCCAGGGGAATGGCTACACCTTC
TRBV2	TRBJ1-2	TRBD1	.	CASSPGRQGLYGYTF	TGTGCCAGCAGTCCTGGCCGACAGGGACTCTATGGCTACACCTTC
TRBV10-2	TRBJ2-1	TRBD2	.	CASSYGSSGSLNEQFF	TGCGCCAGCAGTTATGGTAGTAGCGGGAGTTTAAATGAGCAGTTCTTC
TRBV6-2/TRBV6-3	TRBJ1-1	.	.	CASSFADPSIDTPHLNTEAFF	TGTGCCAGCAGTTTCGCCGATCCCTCGATTGACACTCCCCACTTAAACACTGAAGCTTTCTTT
TRBV15	TRBJ2-5	TRBD2	.	CATSSEESLAGDRKTQYF	TGTGCCACCAGCAGCGAAGAGAGCCTAGCGGGAGATAGAAAGACCCAGTACTTC
TRBV5-4	TRBJ2-1	.	.	CASSGTRAGLREQFF	TGTGCCAGCAGCGGGACGCGTGCGGGACTTCGGGAGCAGTTCTTC
TRBV18	TRBJ2-7	TRBD1	.	CASSPPAGQGSYEQYF	TGTGCCAGCTCACCACCGGCGGGACAGGGTTCCTACGAGCAGTACTTC
TRBV11-1	TRBJ1-1	.	.	CASSTGQLEAFF	TGTGCCAGCAGCACCGGACAGCTTGAAGCTTTCTTT
TRBV27	TRBJ1-2	.	.	CASSLTLSTVANYGYTF	TGTGCCAGCAGTCTCACCTTATCGACAGTTGCCAACTATGGCTACACCTTC
TRBV2	TRBJ1-5	TRBD1	.	CASSELDRDQPQHF	TGTGCCAGCAGTGAACTTGACAGGGATCAGCCCCAGCATTTT
TRBV28	TRBJ2-3	TRBD2	.	CASSSTSAGHSDTQYF	TGTGCCAGCAGTTCAACTTCAGCGGGGCACTCCGATACGCAGTATTTT
TRBV7-9	TRBJ2-5	TRBD2	.	CASTSGTSVETQYF	TGTGCCAGCACCTCCGGGACTAGCGTAGAGACCCAGTACTTC
TRBV27	TRBJ1-6	TRBD1	.	CASSFLLTGVNSPLHF	TGTGCCAGCAGTTTCCTTTTGACAGGGGTCAATTCACCCCTCCACTTT